Presented here are 9 T cell receptor beta chains from one specimen sequenced in a study of cytomegalovirus exposure and HLA in healthy donors (dated by TCRdb to 2017 to 2019). Library construction relied on the immunoSEQ multiplex PCR assay. For the multiplex PCR, a mixture combining 60 forward primers for TCR Vbeta segments and 13 reverse primers for TCR Jbeta segments was used. Not all clones reach the TCRdb copy of this immuneACCESS table, which keeps in-frame sequences only. Checked studies attribute under half of the gap to unresolved V genes and leave the rest unexplained. The sample table records 95,000 to 150,000 clones; roughly three fifths of these occur just once. The biggest ten clones account for approximately 8% of the sample. The material sequenced was PBMCs. The source of these receptors is a woman in her thirties or forties in good health and CMV-seropositive.

V is TRBV7-2 and J is TRBJ2-2; tentatively, D is TRBD2 (5 bases). The CDR3 has 14 residues. Trimming stripped 5 bases from V and 4 bases from J, with 11 bases between. Germline V CDR1 and CDR2: SGHTA, FQGNSA. In DNA, the CDR3 is TGTGCCAGCAGCCACTCAGGAGGCACCGGGGAGCTGTTTTTT. It yields the protein CASSHSGGTGELFF.

This chain uses TRBV2 with TRBJ1-2; D ambiguous. The germline gives CDR1 SNHLY, CDR2 FYNNEI. V lost 5 bases, J lost 8 bases, and 12 bases lay in between. The CDR3 runs to 12 residues. The CDR3 protein is CASSQLSLGYTF. The DNA for the CDR3 is TGTGCCAGCAGTCAGTTGTCCCTCGGCTACACCTTC.

A few counts support this clone. V and J are TRBV19 and TRBJ1-6, with 8 positions matching TRBD1. Trimming at V came to 4 bases and at J to 7 bases, leaving 6 bases not matched to a gene. Germline V lookup: CDR1 LNHDA, CDR2 SQIVND (reference sequence). The CDR3 covers 15 residues. CDR3 in DNA: TGTGCCAGTAGTACCCGGACAGGGCACAATTCACCCCTCCACTTT. Its translation: CASSTRTGHNSPLHF.

As concerns this clone: One end of the junction is discordant with germline, which a read error may explain. V usage is TRBV30 and J usage is TRBJ1-2; TRBD1 aligns across 9 bases. The CDR3 has 15 amino acids. Germline assignment: CDR1 GTSNPN and CDR2 SVGIG (reference sequence). This chain's CDR3 is CAGRGGRQGGDGYTF. The DNA for the CDR3 is TGTGCCGGGAGAGGGGGGCGACAGGGGGGGGATGGCTACACCTTC.

This sequence joins TRBV5-1 and TRBJ1-2; TRBD1 agrees at 7 bases. CDR1 and CDR2 from the germline V gene are SGHRS and YFSETQ. V lost 0 bases, J lost 2 bases, and 19 bases stayed unmatched. This CDR3 contains 20 residues. DNA of the CDR3: TGCGCCAGCAGCTTGGTCGGGGCCGGGACAGCCGTAAGGAGGAACTATGGCTACACCTTC. It encodes CASSLVGAGTAVRRNYGYTF.

Worth noting for this clone: One junction end disagrees with the germline gene, perhaps due to a read error. The rearrangement uses TRBV7-7 and TRBJ1-1; D not resolved. Germline V gene data show CDR1 as SSHAT and CDR2 as FNYEAQ (reference sequence). This CDR3 has 13 amino acids. CDR3 in amino acids: CASSLVQDTEAFF. DNA of the CDR3: TGTGCTAGCAGCTTGGTCCAGGACACTGAAGCTTTCTTT.

This clone appeared once. The J gene is TRBJ2-5, the V gene TRBV7-2; 9 nucleotides align to TRBD2. Germline assignment: CDR1 SGHTA and CDR2 FQGNSA. There are 16 residues in the CDR3. With 5 bases clipped from V and 1 base from J, the junction kept 8 bases outside the gene matches. The chain's CDR3 is CASSPSSGASQETQYF. CDR3 nucleotide sequence: TGTGCCAGCAGCCCTTCTAGCGGGGCGAGCCAAGAGACCCAGTACTTC.

In its sample, this clone was seen once. V is TRBV2 and J is TRBJ2-1; 7 bases are shared with TRBD1. V lost 4 bases to trimming and J lost 9 bases; unmatched junction nucleotides: 12. The germline CDR1 and CDR2 sequences are SNHLY and FYNNEI. The CDR3 sequence is 15 residues long. Here the CDR3 DNA reads TGTGCCAGCAGTGCACCGGGACAGCCCATGTTTGAGCAGTTCTTC. This translates into CASSAPGQPMFEQFF.

J is TRBJ1-2 and V is TRBV6-5; D remains ambiguous. The CDR3 is 13 residues long. Trimming left V 7 bases short and J 5 bases short, with 14 bases between. Germline CDR1 MNHEY, CDR2 SVGAGI. CDR3 sequence reads: CASTPAPEYGYTF. CDR3 DNA sequence: TGTGCCAGCACCCCCGCGCCCGAATATGGCTACACCTTC.